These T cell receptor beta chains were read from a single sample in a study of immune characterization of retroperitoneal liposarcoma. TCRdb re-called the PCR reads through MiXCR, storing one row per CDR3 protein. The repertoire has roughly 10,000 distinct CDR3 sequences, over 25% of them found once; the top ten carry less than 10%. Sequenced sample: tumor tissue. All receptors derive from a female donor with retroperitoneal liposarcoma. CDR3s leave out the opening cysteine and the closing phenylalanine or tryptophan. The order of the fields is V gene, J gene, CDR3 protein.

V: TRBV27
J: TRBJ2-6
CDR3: ASSFLGVGANVLT

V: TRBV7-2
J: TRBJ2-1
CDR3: ASSLAGGSYEQF

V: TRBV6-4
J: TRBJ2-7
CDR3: ASTRPFIAGGPPYEQY

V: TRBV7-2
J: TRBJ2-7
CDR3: ASSFNSNEQY

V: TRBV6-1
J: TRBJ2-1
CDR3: ASKNGIFSQF

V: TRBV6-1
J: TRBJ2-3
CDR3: ASKRGLSGGTDTQY

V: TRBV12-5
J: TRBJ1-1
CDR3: ASGLVRGEAF

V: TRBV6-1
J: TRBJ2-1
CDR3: ASSDLAGGQETQF

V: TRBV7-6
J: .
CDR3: ASSTPARLEQY

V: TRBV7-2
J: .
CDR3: ASSSGGSPIGETQY

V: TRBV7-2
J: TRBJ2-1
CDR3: ASSKSRAGGEVEQF

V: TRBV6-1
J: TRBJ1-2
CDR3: ASRIQGKTGYT

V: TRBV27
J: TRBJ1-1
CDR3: ASSSWVNTEAF

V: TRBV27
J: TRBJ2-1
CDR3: ASSFSSSYEQF

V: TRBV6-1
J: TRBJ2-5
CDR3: ASSVAAGEGIEQY

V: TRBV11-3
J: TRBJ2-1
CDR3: ASSLVRYQAGGETQF

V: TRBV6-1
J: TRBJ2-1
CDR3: ASSLPHGMTYEQF

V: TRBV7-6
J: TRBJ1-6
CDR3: ASSPLARGLSPLH

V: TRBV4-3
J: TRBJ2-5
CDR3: ASSQSGGARETQY

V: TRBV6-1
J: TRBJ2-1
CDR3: ASSEYGTNYEQF

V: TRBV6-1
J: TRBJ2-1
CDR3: ASFAPAGSEQF

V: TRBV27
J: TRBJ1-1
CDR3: ASSLGGRVTEAF

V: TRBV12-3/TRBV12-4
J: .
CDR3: ASSPDSPVGVYEQY

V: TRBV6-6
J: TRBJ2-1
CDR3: ASSYSRGTNNEQF

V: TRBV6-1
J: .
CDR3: ASKGRTYNEQY

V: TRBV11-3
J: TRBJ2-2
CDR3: ASSFYATTGELF

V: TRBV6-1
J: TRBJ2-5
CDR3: ASSEQETQY

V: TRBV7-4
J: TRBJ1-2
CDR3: ASSKGPSGYT

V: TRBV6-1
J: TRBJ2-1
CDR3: ASSGQGAVYEQF

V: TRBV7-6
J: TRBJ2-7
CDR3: ASSLGPTRYEQY

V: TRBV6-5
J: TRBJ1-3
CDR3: ASSEAREANTIY

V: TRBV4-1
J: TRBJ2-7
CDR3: ASSQESDLAGYEQY